This T cell receptor beta chain derives from a study of identical twins. Study-wide points: While abundant cord blood beta clonotypes carried fewer insertions, memory repertoires showed no such pattern. Invariant MAIT and iNKT cells may have partly biased zero-insertion analyses.

Per the germline V gene, CDR1 is SNHLY and CDR2 is FYNNEI. This CDR3 has 11 amino acids. Trimming left V 6 bases short and J 6 bases short, with 6 bases between. Among all donors, each was a healthy Caucasian. TCRdb re-called the 5' RACE reads with MiXCR, one entry per CDR3 protein. The sample lists approximately 600,000 distinct CDR3 sequences; nearly 10% were seen once. This clonotype was picked up a small number of times. The antigen is unknown. The same specimen was also included in a second study, on yellow fever vaccine responses in identical twins. From that report: Reportedly, the response of twins' T cells to the vaccine seemed partly convergent, partly personalized.

The clonotype comes from a woman younger than 35 in good health. The sequenced sample was PBMCs. V is TRBV2 and J is TRBJ2-1; D not certain. DNA of the CDR3: TGTGCCAGCAGGAACATCAATGAGCAGTTCTTC. Its translation: CASRNINEQFF.